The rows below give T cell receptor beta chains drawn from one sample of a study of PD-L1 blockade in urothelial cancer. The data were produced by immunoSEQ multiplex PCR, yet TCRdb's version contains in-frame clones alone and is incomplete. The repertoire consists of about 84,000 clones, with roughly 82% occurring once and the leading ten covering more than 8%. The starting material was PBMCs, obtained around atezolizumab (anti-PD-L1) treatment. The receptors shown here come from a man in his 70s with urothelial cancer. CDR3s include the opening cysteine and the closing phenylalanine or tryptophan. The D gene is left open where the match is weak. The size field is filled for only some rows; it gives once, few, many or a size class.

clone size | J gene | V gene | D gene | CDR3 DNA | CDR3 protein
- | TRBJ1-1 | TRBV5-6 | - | TGTGCCAGCAGCTCTGGGACTGGGGGTCTGAACACTGAAGCTTTCTTT | CASSSGTGGLNTEAFF
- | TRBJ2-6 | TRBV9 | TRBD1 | TGTGCCAGCAGCGTAGCCCCGGGACAGGGAGGTGGGGCCAACGTCCTGACTTTC | CASSVAPGQGGGANVLTF
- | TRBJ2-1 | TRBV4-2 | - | TGTGCCAGCAGCCGACTGGGGGGAGCGGAATACAATGAGCAGTTCTTC | CASSRLGGAEYNEQFF
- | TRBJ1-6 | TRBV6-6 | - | TGTGCCAGCAGTTACGCGCCGGGACAAAGTAATTCACCCCTCCACTTT | CASSYAPGQSNSPLHF
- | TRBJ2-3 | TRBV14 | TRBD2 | TGTGCCAGCAGCCTGCTCGCAGCGGGAAGCACAGATACGCAGTATTTT | CASSLLAAGSTDTQYF
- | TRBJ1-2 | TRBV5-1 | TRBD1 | TGCGCCAGCAGACCGACAGGGGACTATGGCTACACCTTC | CASRPTGDYGYTF
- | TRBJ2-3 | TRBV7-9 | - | TGTGCCAGTCATCTAGGAGTCACAGATACGCAGTATTTT | CASHLGVTDTQYF
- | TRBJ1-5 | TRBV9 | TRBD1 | TGTGCCAGCAGTGGGACAGGGAGCAATCAGCCCCAGCATTTT | CASSGTGSNQPQHF
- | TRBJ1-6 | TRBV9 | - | TGTGCCAGCAGCGTTACAGAAGATAATTCACCCCTCCACTTT | CASSVTEDNSPLHF
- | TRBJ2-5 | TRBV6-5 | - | TGTGCCAGCAGCGCCTCCGGGACTGGGGAGACCCAGTACTTC | CASSASGTGETQYF
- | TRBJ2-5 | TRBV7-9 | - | TGTGCCAGCAGCTTTGTCCGGGACTTCCACGAACAGTACTTC | CASSFVRDFHEQYF
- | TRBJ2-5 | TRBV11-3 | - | TGTGCCAGCAGCCGGAACAGGGACCAAGAGACCCAGTACTTC | CASSRNRDQETQYF
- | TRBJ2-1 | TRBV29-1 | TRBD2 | TGCAGCGTTGTAGCGGGAGGTGAGCAGTTCTTC | CSVVAGGEQFF
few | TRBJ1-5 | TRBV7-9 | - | TGTGCCAGCAGCTTAGCATCCGGGGGGATGAATCAGCCCCAGCATTTT | CASSLASGGMNQPQHF
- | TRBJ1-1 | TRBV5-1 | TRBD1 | TGCGCCAGCAGCTTAGGACAGGGTAATGATGAAGCTTTCTTT | CASSLGQGNDEAFF
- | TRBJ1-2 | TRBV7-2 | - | TGTGCCAGCAGCTTAGCCCGAGATCCTCTTACCTTC | CASSLARDPLTF
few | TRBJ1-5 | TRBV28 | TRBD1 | TGTGCCAGCAGCTCACACCAGGGGGCATCCGGACAGCCCCAGCATTTT | CASSSHQGASGQPQHF
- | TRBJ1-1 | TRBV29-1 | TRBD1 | TGCAGCGTTCCGGGACAGGGGATTTGGGATGAAGCTTTCTTT | CSVPGQGIWDEAFF
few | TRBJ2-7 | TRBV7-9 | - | TGTGCCAGCAGCTTAGTCACAGGCCAACCTGCCTCCTACGAGCAGTACTTC | CASSLVTGQPASYEQYF
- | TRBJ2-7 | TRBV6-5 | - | TGTGCCAGCAGTTACCAAGGGGGAGCTGGCTACGAGCAGTACTTC | CASSYQGGAGYEQYF
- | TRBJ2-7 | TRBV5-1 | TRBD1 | TGCGCCAGCAGAGATGGGACAGGTCGAACCTACGAGCAGTACTTC | CASRDGTGRTYEQYF
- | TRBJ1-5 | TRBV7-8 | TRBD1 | TGTGCCAGCAGCTTAGGAGTGGGACAGGGGCCTCAGCCCCAGCATTTT | CASSLGVGQGPQPQHF
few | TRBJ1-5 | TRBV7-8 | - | TGTGCCAGCAGCCGCGGCGGCTTAAGCCAGCCCCAGCATTTT | CASSRGGLSQPQHF
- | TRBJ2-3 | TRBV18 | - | TGTGCCAGCGGGCGGACTAACACAGATACGCAGTATTTT | CASGRTNTDTQYF
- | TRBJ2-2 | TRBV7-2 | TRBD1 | TGTGCCAGCAGCGAGCAAGGAGGGACAGGGGGAAACGGGGAGCTGTTTTTT | CASSEQGGTGGNGELFF
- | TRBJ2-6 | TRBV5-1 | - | TGCGCCAGCAGCGCCAGGCAGGATCTCTCTGGGGCCAACGTCCTGACTTTC | CASSARQDLSGANVLTF
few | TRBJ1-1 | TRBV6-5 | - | TGTGCCAGCAGTTTCGGCAGGGCGGGGGTGGAAGCTTTCTTT | CASSFGRAGVEAFF
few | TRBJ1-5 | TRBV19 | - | TGTGCCAGTAGTATCTACCTAACGGGGATCAATCAGCCCCAGCATTTT | CASSIYLTGINQPQHF
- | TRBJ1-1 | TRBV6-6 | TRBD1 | TGTGCCAGCAGTACTACAGGGGACCCAACGAACACTGAAGCTTTCTTT | CASSTTGDPTNTEAFF
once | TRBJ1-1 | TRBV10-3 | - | TGTGCCATCAGTGAGTCGGGGAGGGGGGAAACTGAAGCTTTCTTT | CAISESGRGETEAFF
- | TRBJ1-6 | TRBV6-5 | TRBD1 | TGTGCCAGCACCAAGCGGGACAGGGGTTATTCACCCCTCCACTTT | CASTKRDRGYSPLHF
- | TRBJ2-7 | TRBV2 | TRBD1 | TGTGCCAGCAATTTTGGACAGGGGGCGAACGAGCAGTACTTC | CASNFGQGANEQYF
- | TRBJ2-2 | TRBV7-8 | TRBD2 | TGTGCCAGCAACACGGGATGGGGGACTAGCGGGGGAACCGGGGAGCTGTTTTTT | CASNTGWGTSGGTGELFF
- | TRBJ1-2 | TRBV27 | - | TGTGCCAGCAGGCCAGGGGTGCAGAGTGGCTACACCTTC | CASRPGVQSGYTF
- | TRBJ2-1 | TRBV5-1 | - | TGCGCCAGCAGCCCCGGAACAGGGAGAAATGAGCAGTTCTTC | CASSPGTGRNEQFF
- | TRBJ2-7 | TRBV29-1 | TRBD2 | TGCAGCGTGGCGGGGACTAGCGGATACGAGCAGTACTTC | CSVAGTSGYEQYF
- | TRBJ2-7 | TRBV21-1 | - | TGTGCCAGCAGGGACAGGGCAAACTCCTACGAGCAGTACTTC | CASRDRANSYEQYF
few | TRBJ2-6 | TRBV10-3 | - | TGTGCCATCCGAGGGGGGGCTGGGGCCAACGTCCTGACTTTC | CAIRGGAGANVLTF
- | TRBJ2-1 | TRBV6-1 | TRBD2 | TGTGCCAGCAGTGAACTCAGCGGGGGGGCCCTGGATGAGCAGTTCTTC | CASSELSGGALDEQFF
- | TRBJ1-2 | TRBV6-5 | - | TGTGCCAGCAGTTACTCGTATCAGAACTATGGCTACACCTTC | CASSYSYQNYGYTF
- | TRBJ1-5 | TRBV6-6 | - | TGTGCCAGCAGTTACTCAACGGGGTTCGGTCAGCCCCAGCATTTT | CASSYSTGFGQPQHF
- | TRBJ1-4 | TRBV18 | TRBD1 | TGTGCCAGCTCACCAGGGACAGGGGACGAAAAACTGTTTTTT | CASSPGTGDEKLFF
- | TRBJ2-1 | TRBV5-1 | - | TGCGCCAGCAGCAAGGGCGGGGGCCCCTACAATGAGCAGTTCTTC | CASSKGGGPYNEQFF
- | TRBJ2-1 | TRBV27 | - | TGTGCCAGCAGTTCCTACCCCCCTAGCAATGAGCAGTTCTTC | CASSSYPPSNEQFF
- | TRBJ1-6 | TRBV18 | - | TGTGCCAGCTCCCAAGAACAGGGCTATAATTCACCCCTCCACTTT | CASSQEQGYNSPLHF
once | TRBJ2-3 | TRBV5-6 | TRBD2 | TGTGCCAGCAGCTTGAGTAGCGGGGATACTAGCACAGATACGCAGTATTTT | CASSLSSGDTSTDTQYF
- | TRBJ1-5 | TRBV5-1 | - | TGCGCCAGCAGCTTGGGCGGGGCGGGGAATCAGCCCCAGCATTTT | CASSLGGAGNQPQHF
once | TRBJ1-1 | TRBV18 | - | TGTGCCAGCTCACCAGGCCGGACACCTAACACTGAAGCTTTCTTT | CASSPGRTPNTEAFF
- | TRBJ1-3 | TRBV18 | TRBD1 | TGTGCCAGCTCACCTCAGGGGGTCCTCTCTGGAAACACCATATATTTT | CASSPQGVLSGNTIYF
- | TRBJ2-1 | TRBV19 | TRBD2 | TGTGCCAGTAGTTCTCAAGCGGGAGGTCTTGAGCAGTTCTTC | CASSSQAGGLEQFF
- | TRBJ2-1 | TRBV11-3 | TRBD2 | TGTGCCAGCAGCTCAAGACTAGCGGAGTACAATGAGCAGTTCTTC | CASSSRLAEYNEQFF
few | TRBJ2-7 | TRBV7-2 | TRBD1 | TGTGCCAGCAGCCAGTGGGCAGGGGGAACCTACGAGCAGTACTTC | CASSQWAGGTYEQYF
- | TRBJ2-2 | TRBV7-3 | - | TGTGCCACTAGCCAAGCGGACAACACCGGGGAGCTGTTTTTT | CATSQADNTGELFF
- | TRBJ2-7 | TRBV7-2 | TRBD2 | TGTGCCAGCAGCTTAGCAGTGGGAGGGCCTCTCTTC | CASSLAVGGPLF
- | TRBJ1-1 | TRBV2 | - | TGTGCCAGCAGTTCTTGGGGCGCTGAAGCTTTCTTT | CASSSWGAEAFF
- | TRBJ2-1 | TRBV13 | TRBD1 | TGTGCCAGCAGCTTGAACAGGGGGCTGCATGAGCAGTTCTTC | CASSLNRGLHEQFF
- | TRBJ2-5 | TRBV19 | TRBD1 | TGTGCCAGTGGGACAGGGGATTGGGAGACCCAGTACTTC | CASGTGDWETQYF
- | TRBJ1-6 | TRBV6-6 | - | TGTGCCAGCAGCTACGGTTCACCGGGTCATTCACCCCTCCACTTT | CASSYGSPGHSPLHF